One TCR beta chain is described in this entry. Its target is unknown. Finnish infants who were healthy and having corrective surgery for congenital heart defects made up the donors. Half of the eight donors gave roughly 0.5-1 mL blood during surgery. Genomic DNA was extracted from every available blood leukocyte. The table came from immunoSEQ multiplex PCR; TCRdb's copy has only in-frame clones and leaves some out. The sample includes about 60,000 clones, about 93% of them seen just once. The entry originates in a study of human thymus T cells. Study-wide results and caveats: Biased V and J segment usage appeared in thymus and peripheral blood.

V was clipped by 5 bases and J by 0 bases, with 14 bases between them. CDR1 and CDR2 from the germline V gene are LGHNT and FRNRAP. CDR3 length: 16 amino acids. The sequenced sample was blood. The J gene is TRBJ2-4, the V gene TRBV12-5; tentatively, D is TRBD1 or TRBD2 (6 bases each). The TCR sequence derives from a boy under two years old with a congenital heart defect but otherwise immunologically healthy. The CDR3 protein is CASGLEGGRAKNIQYF. Here the CDR3 DNA reads TGTGCTAGTGGTCTCGAGGGGGGCCGAGCCAAAAACATTCAGTACTTC.